Presented here are 17 T cell receptor beta chains from one specimen sequenced in a study of a mutant IDH1 vaccine in newly diagnosed glioma. The assay was immunoSEQ multiplex PCR, and TCRdb's table has in-frame clones only and misses some. The sample lists 70,000 to 95,000 clones, over 75% seen once, with around 5% in the top ten. Time point reported: baseline, week 1 (first vaccination visit). Treatment denoted: pre-vaccination baseline after standard-of-care therapy. The sequencing here drew on PBMCs, taken from a glioma patient treated with radiotherapy, temozolomide or both. The receptor set was obtained from a man aged 40-55 years with glioma. Some clones in this sample may be carry-over from other donors' samples.

The rearrangement joins TRBV2 to TRBJ1-5, with a weak D call TRBD1 (6 bases). This CDR3 has 15 residues. Germline lookup yields CDR1 SNHLY and CDR2 FYNNEI. V was clipped by 8 bases and J by 0 bases, with 14 bases between them. The CDR3: CASSDSSLSNQPQHF. The CDR3 DNA is TGTGCCAGCTCGGACAGTTCACTTAGCAATCAGCCCCAGCATTTT.

The CDR3 loop reads CASSLGDRGPAGELFF. CDR3 in DNA: TGCGCCAGCAGCTTGGGGGACAGGGGGCCGGCCGGGGAGCTGTTTTTT. The chain is built from TRBV5-1 and TRBJ2-2; 12 positions match TRBD1. The germline V gene has CDR1 SGHRS and CDR2 YFSETQ. The CDR3 is 16 residues long. J gave up 6 bases and V 0 bases, and 3 bases lay outside the gene matches. Together with reference TRBV5-1 and TRBJ2-2, the CDR3 gives the full variable domain: KAGVTQTPRYLIKTRGQQVTLSCSPISGHRSVSWYQQTPGQGLQFLFEYFSETQRNKGNFPGRFSGRQFSNSRSEMNVSTLELGDSALYLCASSLGDRGPAGELFFGEGSRLTVL.

The sample holds one count of this clone. This chain joins TRBV6-5 and TRBJ2-1; the match to TRBD2 covers 11 bases. The CDR3 covers 15 residues. In germline, CDR1 is MNHEY, CDR2 SVGAGI. V was pared by 5 bases and J by 9 bases, with 9 bases of the junction left unmatched. The chain's CDR3 is CASSISGGANREQFF. The CDR3 region has the DNA TGTGCCAGCAGTATTAGCGGGGGGGCCAACCGTGAGCAGTTCTTC.

This chain uses TRBV2 with TRBJ2-2, with D perhaps matching TRBD1 (5 bases). Germline-derived CDR1 and CDR2 are SNHLY and FYNNEI. The CDR3 length is 13 residues. V was shortened by 6 bases and J by 4 bases, with 9 bases between the two germline ends. The CDR3 protein is CASRLQATGELFF. DNA for the CDR3: TGTGCCAGCAGGCTACAGGCCACCGGGGAGCTGTTTTTT.

The chain uses TRBV18 and TRBJ1-1; a weak D match, TRBD1 (5 bases). Trimming pared 0 bases from V and 1 base from J, leaving 15 bases between. CDR3 length: 17 residues. In germline, CDR1 is KGHSH, CDR2 LQKENI. The DNA for the CDR3 is TGTGCCAGCTCACCACCGGGTGGGGCCAAGGGGAACACTGAAGCTTTCTTT. Its protein product is CASSPPGGAKGNTEAFF.

The chain uses TRBV14 and TRBJ1-2; D remains unclear. V was trimmed by 1 base and J by 8 bases, leaving 8 bases between them. There are 12 residues in the CDR3. Germline V CDR1 and CDR2: SGHDN, FVKESK. CDR3 bases: TGTGCCAGCAGCCAAGGGAGCGAGGGCTACACCTTC. It is translated as CASSQGSEGYTF.

The chain links TRBV18 to TRBJ1-2, with D uncertain. The germline CDR1 and CDR2 sequences are KGHSH and LQKENI. Trimming removed 2 bases from V and 3 bases from J, with 7 bases in between. The CDR3 length is 13 residues. CDR3 protein: CASSPTEDYGYTF. As DNA, the CDR3 is TGTGCCAGCTCACCAACAGAGGACTATGGCTACACCTTC.

The chain recombines TRBV7-8 with TRBJ2-1; D might be TRBD1 (5 bases). Germline values: CDR1 SGHVS, CDR2 FQNEAQ. Trimming cost V 1 base and J 8 bases, with 15 bases left between them. The CDR3 is made up of 15 amino acids. In nucleotides, the CDR3 is TGTGCCAGCAGCTTAGTCGGGCCAGGGCAATATGAGCAGTTCTTC. It is translated as CASSLVGPGQYEQFF.

The chain couples TRBV29-1 to TRBJ1-1; no firm D call. Germline-derived CDR1 and CDR2 are SQVTM and ANQGSEA. The CDR3 runs to 12 residues. Trimming left V 4 bases short and J 6 bases short, with 12 bases between. The DNA for the CDR3 is TGCAGCGTTGCATGGGGTACCTCTGAAGCTTTCTTT. It yields the protein CSVAWGTSEAFF. Based on the CDR3 plus reference TRBV29-1 and TRBJ1-1, the full variable domain is SAVISQKPSRDICQRGTSLTIQCQVDSQVTMMFWYRQQPGQSLTLIATANQGSEATYESGFVIDKFPISRPNLTFSTLTVSNMSPEDSSIYLCSVAWGTSEAFFGQGTRLTVV.

In regard to this clone: The sample contains more than one DNA sequence encoding this CDR3. The rearrangement uses TRBV7-2 and TRBJ2-1; D call uncertain. The CDR3 extends over 14 amino acids. Trimming cost V 1 base and J 4 bases, with 8 bases left between them. CDR1 is SGHTA, CDR2 FQGNSA, per germline. The CDR3 here is CASSLGWAYNEQFF. CDR3 sequence (DNA): TGTGCCAGCAGCTTAGGATGGGCTTACAATGAGCAGTTCTTC.

The chain uses TRBV2 and TRBJ1-1, with 12 bases identical to TRBD1. The CDR3 loop spans 12 amino acids. J was trimmed by 10 bases and V by 6 bases; bases with no gene match: 3. Germline CDR1 SNHLY, CDR2 FYNNEI. The CDR3 here is CASSGDRGRAFF. CDR3 nucleotides: TGTGCCAGCAGCGGGGACAGGGGGCGAGCTTTCTTT.

V gene TRBV7-2 combines with J gene TRBJ1-2; weak D call: TRBD1 (6 bases). The V gene's germline CDR1 is SGHTA and CDR2 FQGNSA. This CDR3 region has 14 residues. Trimming removed 2 bases at V and 2 bases at J, with 9 bases between. CDR3 bases: TGTGCCAGCAGCTTAAGGACAGAGAACTATGGCTACACCTTC. Amino acids: CASSLRTENYGYTF.

The sample holds a few counts of this clone. V and J are TRBV28 and TRBJ1-1, with a weak D call TRBD1 (6 bases). Germline CDR1 MDHEN, CDR2 SYDVKM. Trimming removed 5 bases from V and 11 bases from J, with 21 bases in between. This CDR3 is 14 amino acids long. The CDR3 sequence is CASSPLAGGAPAFF. DNA for the CDR3: TGTGCCAGCAGTCCCCTCGCTGGGGGCGCCCCGGCTTTCTTT.

The chain carries TRBV7-9 and TRBJ1-2; 9 bases fit TRBD1. Germline V lookup: CDR1 SEHNR, CDR2 FQNEAQ (reference sequence). The CDR3 has 13 amino acids. V shed 5 bases, J shed 7 bases, and the junction held 5 bases outside the gene matches. CDR3 protein: CASSAGQGGGYTF. The DNA of the CDR3 is TGTGCCAGCAGCGCGGGACAGGGCGGTGGCTACACCTTC.

The sample holds one count of this clone. The chain uses TRBV27 and TRBJ1-1, with D hard to call. Looked up from germline, CDR1 is MNHEY and CDR2 is SMNVEV (reference sequence). Trimming left V 3 bases short and J 4 bases short, with 9 bases between. This CDR3 comprises 13 residues. CDR3 sequence reads: CASSFNSLTEAFF. The CDR3 nucleotides read TGTGCCAGCAGTTTTAACAGCCTCACTGAAGCTTTCTTT.

A few counts support this clone. The chain employs TRBV12-5 and TRBJ1-1, with D possibly TRBD1 on 6 matching bases. The CDR3 consists of 16 residues. Germline-derived CDR1 and CDR2 are LGHNT and FRNRAP. Trimming pared 1 base from V and 0 bases from J, leaving 12 bases between. The CDR3 sequence is CASGLDRVRMNTEAFF. The DNA for the CDR3 is TGTGCTAGTGGTTTGGACAGGGTGCGGATGAACACTGAAGCTTTCTTT. The complete variable domain, with remaining parts taken from reference TRBV12-5 and TRBJ1-1, reads DARVTQTPRHKVTEMGQEVTMRCQPILGHNTVFWYRQTMMQGLELLAYFRNRAPLDDSGMPKDRFSAEMPDATLATLKIQPSEPRDSAVYFCASGLDRVRMNTEAFFGQGTRLTVV.

This clone was detected once. The genes are TRBV10-1 and TRBJ2-3; 11 nucleotides align to TRBD2. Germline V gives CDR1 WNHNN, CDR2 SYGVQD (reference sequence). V trimming: 3 bases; J trimming: 4 bases; junction bases outside the gene matches: 3. The CDR3 is 15 amino acids. The CDR3 loop is CASSDGLAGADTQYF. CDR3 DNA sequence: TGCGCCAGCAGTGACGGACTAGCGGGCGCAGATACGCAGTATTTT.